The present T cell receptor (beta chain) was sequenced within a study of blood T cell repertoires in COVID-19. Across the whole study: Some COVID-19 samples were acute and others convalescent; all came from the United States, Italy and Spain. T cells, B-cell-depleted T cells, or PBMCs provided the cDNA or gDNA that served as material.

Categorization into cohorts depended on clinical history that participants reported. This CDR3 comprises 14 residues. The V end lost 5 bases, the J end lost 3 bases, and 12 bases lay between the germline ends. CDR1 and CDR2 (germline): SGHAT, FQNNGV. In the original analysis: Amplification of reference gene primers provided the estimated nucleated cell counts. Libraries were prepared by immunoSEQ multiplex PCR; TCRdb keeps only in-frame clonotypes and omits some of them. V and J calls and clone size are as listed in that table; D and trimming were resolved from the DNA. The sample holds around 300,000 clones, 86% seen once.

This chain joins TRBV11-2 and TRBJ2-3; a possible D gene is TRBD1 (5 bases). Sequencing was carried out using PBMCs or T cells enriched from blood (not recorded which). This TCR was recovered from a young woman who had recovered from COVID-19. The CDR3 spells CASSRRAETDTQYF. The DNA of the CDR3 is TGTGCCAGCAGCCGCAGGGCGGAGACAGATACGCAGTATTTT.